The rows below give T cell receptor beta chains drawn from one sample of a study of blood T cell repertoires in COVID-19. Profiling relied on immunoSEQ multiplex PCR, and the TCRdb table lists in-frame clones only, not all of them. The sample has approximately 100,000 clones, 90% to 95% seen once; the top ten hold more than 0.85%. Sequenced sample: peripheral blood. These receptors came from a man in his 60s with acute or convalescent COVID-19. Both conserved end residues are part of each CDR3. A D gene is named only where the DNA matches it firmly. Only some rows state a clone size, as once, few, many or a class for expanded clones.

cdr3_aa cdr3_nt v_call d_call j_call clone_size
CASNLRTGTGSPLHF TGTGCCAGCAACCTGAGGACAGGGACCGGTTCACCCCTCCACTTT TRBV27 TRBD1 TRBJ1-6 -
CASSPQGGRANYGYTF TGTGCCAGTAGTCCCCAAGGGGGAAGAGCTAACTATGGCTACACCTTC TRBV19 - TRBJ1-2 -
CASSSNRGGGWNEQFF TGTGCCAGCAGTTCCAACAGGGGGGGCGGTTGGAATGAGCAGTTCTTC TRBV6-2/TRBV6-3 - TRBJ2-1 -
CASGTGQGQPQHF TGTGCCAGCGGGACAGGCCAGGGTCAGCCCCAGCATTTT TRBV6-5 TRBD1 TRBJ1-5 -
CASSLRHGGRYNEQFF TGCGCCAGCAGCCTACGACATGGAGGACGCTACAATGAGCAGTTCTTC TRBV5-1 - TRBJ2-1 once
CASSLELAGELFF TGTGCCAGCAGCTTGGAGCTAGCGGGGGAGCTGTTTTTT TRBV5-4 - TRBJ2-2 -
CASSLTRTTGELFF TGTGCCAGCAGCTTAACCAGAACCACCGGGGAGCTGTTTTTT TRBV11-3 - TRBJ2-2 -
CASRTGGTNTEAFF TGTGCCAGCAGGACAGGGGGGACGAACACTGAAGCTTTCTTT TRBV2 TRBD1 TRBJ1-1 -
CAISEGTSGANLGETQYF TGTGCCATCAGTGAAGGGACTAGCGGGGCGAACCTAGGGGAGACCCAGTACTTC TRBV10-3 TRBD2 TRBJ2-5 -
CASSRSRTPLSNTGELFF TGTGCCAGCTCACGGTCTCGGACACCACTATCAAACACCGGGGAGCTGTTTTTT TRBV18 - TRBJ2-2 -
CASRGSGVTNSPLHF TGTGCCAGCAGGGGATCAGGGGTTACTAATTCACCCCTCCACTTT TRBV11-2 - TRBJ1-6 once
CASSIQSEAFF TGTGCCAGTAGTATTCAGTCAGAAGCTTTCTTT TRBV19 - TRBJ1-1 -
CASSAVDRDTGELFF TGTGCCAGCAGCGCCGTAGACAGGGACACCGGGGAGCTGTTTTTT TRBV9 TRBD1 TRBJ2-2 -
CASSVARGHGETQYF TGTGCCAGCAGCGTAGCCAGGGGGCATGGAGAGACCCAGTACTTC TRBV9 TRBD1 TRBJ2-5 -
CASSLGGGGDTQYF TGCGCCAGCAGCTTAGGAGGGGGCGGCGATACGCAGTATTTT TRBV5-1 - TRBJ2-3 -
CASSQEEQLGRNGYTF TGTGCCAGCAGCCAAGAGGAACAGTTAGGTCGGAATGGCTACACCTTC TRBV4-2 - TRBJ1-2 -
CASSPGVVGFVTEAFF TGTGCCAGCAGCCCCGGGGTCGTAGGGTTCGTCACTGAAGCTTTCTTT TRBV7-2 - TRBJ1-1 -
CASSSRQGAPEKLFF TGTGCCAGCAGCTCCCGACAGGGGGCCCCTGAAAAACTGTTTTTT TRBV7-2 TRBD1 TRBJ1-4 -
CASSLEGDSFLETQYF TGCGCCAGCAGCTTGGAGGGGGACAGCTTCCTAGAGACCCAGTACTTC TRBV5-1 TRBD1 TRBJ2-5 -
CASKPGGEGNTIYF TGTGCCAGTAAGCCAGGGGGCGAAGGAAACACCATATATTTT TRBV19 TRBD1 TRBJ1-3 -
CASRLAGGGVQFF TGTGCCAGCAGACTAGCGGGAGGGGGAGTGCAGTTCTTC TRBV27 TRBD2 TRBJ2-1 -
CATSGGIRGQVGQPQHF TGTGCCACCAGCGGGGGGATAAGGGGACAGGTTGGCCAGCCCCAGCATTTT TRBV15 TRBD1 TRBJ1-5 -
CASSLAHSASEAFF TGTGCCAGCAGCTTAGCTCACAGTGCTTCGGAAGCTTTCTTT TRBV11-3 - TRBJ1-1 -
CASSLYKNTEAFF TGTGCCAGCTCTCTGTACAAGAACACTGAAGCTTTCTTT TRBV18 - TRBJ1-1 once
CASSQEWNRGNEQFF TGCGCCAGCAGCCAAGAGTGGAACAGGGGTAATGAGCAGTTCTTC TRBV4-1 TRBD1 TRBJ2-1 -
CASSEDRGRETQYF TGTGCCAGCAGTGAAGACAGGGGGCGAGAGACCCAGTACTTC TRBV2 TRBD1 TRBJ2-5 -
CASSLQGAIVNEQFF TGTGCCAGCAGTTTGCAGGGGGCTATAGTCAATGAGCAGTTCTTC TRBV27 TRBD1 TRBJ2-1 -
CASSLGPTRGEQFF TGTGCCAGCAGCTTGGGGCCGACTAGGGGTGAGCAGTTCTTC TRBV5-6 - TRBJ2-1 -
CASSLWGQGHNEQFF TGTGCCAGCAGTCTTTGGGGACAGGGCCACAATGAGCAGTTCTTC TRBV27 TRBD1 TRBJ2-1 once
CATSDFRGLSGELFF TGTGCCACCAGTGATTTCAGGGGGCTGAGCGGGGAGCTGTTTTTT TRBV24-1 TRBD1 TRBJ2-2 -
CASRLQGSNNEQFF TGCGCCAGCAGATTACAGGGGAGCAACAATGAGCAGTTCTTC TRBV5-1 TRBD1 TRBJ2-1 few
CASSFDRAAGNTIYF TGTGCCAGCAGCTTCGACAGGGCGGCTGGAAACACCATATATTTT TRBV5-5 TRBD1 TRBJ1-3 -
CAWSVRGTEAFF TGTGCCTGGAGTGTACGGGGAACCGAAGCTTTCTTT TRBV30 - TRBJ1-1 -
CAWSAAQTAFQETQYF TGTGCCTGGAGTGCGGCCCAGACAGCATTCCAAGAGACCCAGTACTTC TRBV30 - TRBJ2-5 -
CASSLRGGQETQYF TGTGCCAGCAGCCTGCGGGGGGGACAAGAGACCCAGTACTTC TRBV3-1/TRBV3-2 TRBD2 TRBJ2-5 once